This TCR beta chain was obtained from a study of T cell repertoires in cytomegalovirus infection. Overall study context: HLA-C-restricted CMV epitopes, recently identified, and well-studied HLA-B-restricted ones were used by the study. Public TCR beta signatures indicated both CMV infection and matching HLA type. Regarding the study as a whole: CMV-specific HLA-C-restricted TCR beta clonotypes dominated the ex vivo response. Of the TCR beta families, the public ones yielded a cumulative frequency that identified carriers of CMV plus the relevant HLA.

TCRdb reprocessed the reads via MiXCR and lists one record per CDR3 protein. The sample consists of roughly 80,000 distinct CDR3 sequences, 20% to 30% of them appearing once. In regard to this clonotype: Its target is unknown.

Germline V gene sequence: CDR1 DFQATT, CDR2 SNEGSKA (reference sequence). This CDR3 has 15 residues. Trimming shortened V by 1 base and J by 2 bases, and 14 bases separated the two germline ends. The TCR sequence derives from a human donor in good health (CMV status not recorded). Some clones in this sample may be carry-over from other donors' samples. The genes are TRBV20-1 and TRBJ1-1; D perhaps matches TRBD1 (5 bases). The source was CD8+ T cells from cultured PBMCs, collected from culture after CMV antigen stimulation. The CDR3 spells CSARGSRGLNTEAFF. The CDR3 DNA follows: TGCAGTGCTAGAGGCAGTCGGGGCCTTAACACTGAAGCTTTCTTT.